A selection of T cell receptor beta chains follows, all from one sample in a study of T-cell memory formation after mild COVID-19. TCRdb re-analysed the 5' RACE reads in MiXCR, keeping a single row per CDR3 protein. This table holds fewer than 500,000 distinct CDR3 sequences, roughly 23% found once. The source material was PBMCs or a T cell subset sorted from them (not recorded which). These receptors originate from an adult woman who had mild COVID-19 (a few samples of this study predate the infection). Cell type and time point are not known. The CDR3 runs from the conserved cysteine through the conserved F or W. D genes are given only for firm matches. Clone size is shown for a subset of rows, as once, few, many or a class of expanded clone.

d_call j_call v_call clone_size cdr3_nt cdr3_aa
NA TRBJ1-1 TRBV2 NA TGTGCCAGCAGTGGTCAGACTTTGAACACTGAAGCTTTCTTT CASSGQTLNTEAFF
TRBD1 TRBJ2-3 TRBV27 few TGTGCCAGCAGGGACAGGGGGTTCGGGTCAGATACGCAGTATTTT CASRDRGFGSDTQYF
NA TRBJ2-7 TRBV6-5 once TGTGCCAGCAGTTATAGGGGGACCCCCTACGAGCAGTACTTC CASSYRGTPYEQYF
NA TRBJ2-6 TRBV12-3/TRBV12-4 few TGTGCCAGCAGCCGGTGGGACGGCTCTGGGGCCAACGTCCTGACTTTC CASSRWDGSGANVLTF
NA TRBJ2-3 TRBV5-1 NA TGCGCCAGCAGCACCGCTCCCGGCTCCACAGATACGCAGTATTTT CASSTAPGSTDTQYF
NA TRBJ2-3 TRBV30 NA TGTGCCTGGAGTGTAGGGCTAGCGATCACAGATACGCAGTATTTT CAWSVGLAITDTQYF
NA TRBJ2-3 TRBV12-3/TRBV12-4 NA TGTGCCAGCAGTTTAGAGCGGGCGCTCACAGATACGCAGTATTTT CASSLERALTDTQYF
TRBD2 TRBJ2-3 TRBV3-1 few TGTGCCAGCAGTCCCTATCGAACTAGCGGGGTCACAGATACGCAGTATTTT CASSPYRTSGVTDTQYF
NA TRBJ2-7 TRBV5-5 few TGTGCCAGCAGCTATGACAGGCGACGAACCTACGAGCAGTACTTC CASSYDRRRTYEQYF
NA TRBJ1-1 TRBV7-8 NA TGTGCCAGCAGCTTATCGGGTGCTAGAAACGCTGAAGCTTTCTTT CASSLSGARNAEAFF
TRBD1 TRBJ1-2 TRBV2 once TGTGCCAGCACCTGGACAGGGGAGGGCTATGGCTACACCTTC CASTWTGEGYGYTF
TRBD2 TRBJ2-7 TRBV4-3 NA TGCGCCAGCAGCCAAGATTTAACTAGCGGATACGAGCAGTACTTC CASSQDLTSGYEQYF
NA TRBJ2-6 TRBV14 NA TGTGCCAGCAGCCCTCCCGCGGCCAACGTCCTGACTTTC CASSPPAANVLTF
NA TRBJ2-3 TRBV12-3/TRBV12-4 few TGTGCCAGCCGGGAGTCCCTAGCGAGGGGCACAGATACGCAGTATTTT CASRESLARGTDTQYF
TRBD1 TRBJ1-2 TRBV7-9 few TGTGCCAGCAGCTTAATCTCAGGGGGCGGTAAACGTGAGGGCTACACCTTC CASSLISGGGKREGYTF
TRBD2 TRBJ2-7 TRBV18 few TGTGCCAGCTCACCAAAGGGATCGGGACTAGCGGAATCAATCTACGAGCAGTACTTC CASSPKGSGLAESIYEQYF
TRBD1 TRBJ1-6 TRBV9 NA TGTGCCAGCAGCGAAAGGACAGGGCGGAATTCACCCCTCCACTTT CASSERTGRNSPLHF
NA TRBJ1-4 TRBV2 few TGTGCCAGCAGTCGGACAGAGCGGGAGGAAAAACTGTTTTTT CASSRTEREEKLFF
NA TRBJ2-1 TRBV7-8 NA TGTGCCAGCCTTACCGGAGTGGGGTGGTCCTACAATGAGCAGTTCTTC CASLTGVGWSYNEQFF
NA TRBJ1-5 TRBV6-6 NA TGTGCCAGCAGTTACTTACAGGGCCGCCGGGGCAATCAGCCCCAGCATTTT CASSYLQGRRGNQPQHF
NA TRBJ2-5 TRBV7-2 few TGTGCCAGCAGCCCGAAGGGACCCCGCCAAGAGACCCAGTACTTC CASSPKGPRQETQYF
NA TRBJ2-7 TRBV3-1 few TGTGCCAGCCGAGGGGGGTCCTCCGAGCAGTACTTC CASRGGSSEQYF
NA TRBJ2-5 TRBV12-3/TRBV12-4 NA TGTGCCAGCAGGGACCAAGGGGGAGAGACCCAGTACTTC CASRDQGGETQYF
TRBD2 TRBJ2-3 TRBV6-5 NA TGTGCCAGCACAGCGGGAGATCGAGATACGCAGTATTTT CASTAGDRDTQYF
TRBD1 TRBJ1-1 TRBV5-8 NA TGTGCCAGCAGCGCTAAGGGACAGCCGAACACTGAAGCTTTCTTT CASSAKGQPNTEAFF
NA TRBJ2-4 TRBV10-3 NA TGTGCCATCAGCTCGGGGCAAAACATTCAGTACTTC CAISSGQNIQYF
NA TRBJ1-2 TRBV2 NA TGTGCCAGCAGTGAAGGGGGTATCGGGGGCTACACCTTC CASSEGGIGGYTF
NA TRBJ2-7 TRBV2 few TGTGCCAGCGACCCGAGGGGTAATCCCTCCTACGAGCAGTACTTC CASDPRGNPSYEQYF
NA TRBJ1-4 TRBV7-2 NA TGTGCCAGCAGCTTAGAAGTTTTGGACAGACTGTTTTTT CASSLEVLDRLFF
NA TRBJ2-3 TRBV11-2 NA TGTGCCAGCAGCTTAGAATTTTCCCCAGATACGCAGTATTTT CASSLEFSPDTQYF
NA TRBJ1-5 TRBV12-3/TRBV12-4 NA TGTGCCAGCAGGGGACGGCTCAATCAGCCCCAGCATTTT CASRGRLNQPQHF
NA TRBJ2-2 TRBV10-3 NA TGTGCCATCAGTGACCGGACAACGAACACCGGGGAGCTGTTTTTT CAISDRTTNTGELFF
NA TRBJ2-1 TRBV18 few TGTGCCAGCTCACCTAATGCTGTCAATGAGCAGTTCTTC CASSPNAVNEQFF
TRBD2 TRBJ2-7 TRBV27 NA TGTGCCAGCAGTTCAGGAACCGGGACTACTTACGAGCAGTACTTC CASSSGTGTTYEQYF
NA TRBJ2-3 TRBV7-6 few TGTGCCAGCAGCCCAGGGCCCGCAGATACGCAGTATTTT CASSPGPADTQYF